The 31 T cell receptor beta chains listed next were all sequenced from one sample in a study of response to subunit inactivated influenza vaccine. Via MiXCR, TCRdb re-called the RT-PCR reads, giving one row per CDR3 protein. Here the sample spans 550,000 to 650,000 distinct CDR3 sequences, over 9.5% being singletons. The sequences come from PBMCs from blood, collected on the day of vaccination. The origin of the receptors is a man between 50 and 59 years old who received an inactivated influenza vaccine.

The chain joins TRBV24-1 to TRBJ2-2, with TRBD2 identical over 12 bases. Per the germline V gene, CDR1 is KGHDR and CDR2 is SFDVKD. Trimming removed 5 bases from V and 4 bases from J; junction bases left unmatched: 10. The length of the CDR3 is 18 residues. The CDR3 coding sequence is TGTGCCACCAGTGCGACTAGCGGGAGAAGATTAAGCACCGGGGAGCTGTTTTTT. It codes for CATSATSGRRLSTGELFF.

This rearrangement joins TRBV10-3 to TRBJ2-1, with TRBD1 identical over 9 bases. This CDR3 region has 17 residues. Germline lookup yields CDR1 ENHRY and CDR2 SYGVKD. The trim removed 1 base at V and 3 bases at J, leaving 7 bases unmatched. As DNA, the CDR3 is TGTGCCATCAGTGAGTTAGAACCGGGACAGGGCTACAATGAGCAGTTCTTC. This codes for CAISELEPGQGYNEQFF.

This CDR3 reads CASSLVESVEQFF. The DNA for the CDR3 is TGTGCCAGCAGCTTAGTTGAGTCGGTTGAGCAGTTCTTC. The V gene is TRBV7-9, the J gene TRBJ2-1; D unclear. Trimming left V 1 base short and J 9 bases short, with 10 bases between. The CDR3 covers 13 residues. Germline V gene sequence: CDR1 SEHNR, CDR2 FQNEAQ (reference sequence). Together with reference TRBV7-9 and TRBJ2-1, the CDR3 gives the full variable domain: DTGVSQNPRHKITKRGQNVTFRCDPISEHNRLYWYRQTLGQGPEFLTYFQNEAQLEKSRLLSDRFSAERPKGSFSTLEIQRTEQGDSAMYLCASSLVESVEQFFGPGTRLTVL.

The rearrangement links TRBV7-3 to TRBJ2-1; 14 positions match TRBD2. The V and J ends lost 5 bases and 7 bases, in that order; junction bases with no gene match: 13. The CDR3 totals 18 residues. Germline lookup yields CDR1 SGHTA and CDR2 FQGTGA. The CDR3 here is CASSREGTSGRRDNEQFF. CDR3 coding DNA: TGTGCCAGCAGCCGGGAGGGGACTAGCGGGAGAAGGGATAATGAGCAGTTCTTC.

This clonotype was detected only a few times. The rearrangement uses TRBV27 and TRBJ2-1, with TRBD2 matching 10 bases. The CDR3 runs to 14 residues. The trim removed 7 bases at V and 7 bases at J, leaving 7 bases unmatched. Germline V gives CDR1 MNHEY, CDR2 SMNVEV (reference sequence). This CDR3 reads CASTVAGGVNEQFF. Written as DNA, the CDR3 is TGTGCCAGCACCGTAGCGGGGGGAGTTAATGAGCAGTTCTTC.

The sample holds many counts of this clonotype. The chain links TRBV5-1 to TRBJ2-1; no clear D gene. From germline, CDR1 is SGHRS and CDR2 YFSETQ. The V end was cut by 1 base, the J end by 7 bases, with 9 bases between. The CDR3 length is 13 residues. CDR3 loop: CASSLLGVNEQFF. CDR3 nucleotides: TGCGCCAGCAGCTTGCTTGGGGTTAATGAGCAGTTCTTC.

This clonotype appeared many times. The V and J genes are TRBV12-3 or TRBV12-4 and TRBJ2-2; no definite D call. The CDR3 length is 12 residues. V lost 3 bases and J lost 5, with 4 bases in between. The CDR3 is CASSFRTGELFF. CDR3 in DNA: TGTGCCAGCAGTTTCAGGACCGGGGAGCTGTTTTTT.

This clonotype has a handful of counts. The V gene is TRBV12-3 or TRBV12-4, the J gene TRBJ2-5; 8 bases match TRBD1. The J segment lost 5 bases and the V segment lost 6 bases, leaving 11 bases of the junction unmatched. There are 15 residues in the CDR3. Written as DNA, the CDR3 is TGTGCCAGCAGCACGAGACAGGGGTGGGGGGAGACCCAGTACTTC. It is translated as CASSTRQGWGETQYF.

This clonotype was seen only a few times. The chain carries TRBV29-1 and TRBJ2-3; maybe TRBD2 (6 bases). Germline V gives CDR1 SQVTM, CDR2 ANQGSEA. CDR3 length: 12 residues. V gave up 7 bases and J gave up 6 bases, with 14 bases separating them. The CDR3 region is CSGSPAGDTQYF. CDR3 bases: TGCAGCGGATCTCCGGCGGGGGATACGCAGTATTTT.

This clonotype was counted only a few times. The V gene is TRBV28, the J gene TRBJ1-1; D call uncertain. Trimming removed 3 bases at V and 11 bases at J, with 19 bases between. The CDR3 totals 14 residues. Germline V lookup: CDR1 MDHEN, CDR2 SYDVKM. CDR3: CASSFLRETEMAFF. The CDR3, as DNA: TGTGCCAGCAGTTTCCTTCGAGAAACTGAGATGGCTTTCTTT.

There are many counts of this clonotype. The chain is built from TRBV12-3 or TRBV12-4 and TRBJ2-7; 9 positions match TRBD2. J lost 5 bases, V lost 2 bases, and 7 bases had no gene match. This CDR3 has 15 amino acids. The CDR3 DNA follows: TGTGCCAGCAGTTTACCAGCGGGGGGAGGCCACGAGCAGTACTTC. This codes for CASSLPAGGGHEQYF.

The chain is built from TRBV7-2 and TRBJ1-1; D remains unclear. The CDR3 totals 12 residues. The germline V and J ends were trimmed by 3 bases and 6 bases, with 8 bases remaining between them. The germline V gene has CDR1 SGHTA and CDR2 FQGNSA. CDR3 amino acids: CASSLGKPEAFF. The CDR3 DNA reads as TGTGCCAGCAGCTTGGGGAAACCTGAAGCTTTCTTT.

The chain is built from TRBV5-5 and TRBJ1-2; unclear D gene. CDR3 size: 14 residues. Trimming removed 4 bases from V and 2 bases from J, with 12 bases in between. CDR1 is SGHKS and CDR2 is YYEKEE in the germline V gene (reference sequence). In nucleotides, the CDR3 is TGTGCCAGCAGCCCTGCGCCACCCAACTATGGCTACACCTTC. It codes for CASSPAPPNYGYTF.

This clonotype was observed many times. This rearrangement joins TRBV7-2 to TRBJ1-5, with D unclear. The V end was cut by 4 bases, the J end by 3 bases, with 4 bases between. The CDR3 totals 12 residues. Per the germline V gene, CDR1 is SGHTA and CDR2 is FQGNSA. The CDR3 region is CASSYTNQPQHF. The CDR3, as DNA: TGTGCCAGCAGCTACACCAATCAGCCCCAGCATTTT.

The V and J genes are TRBV12-3 or TRBV12-4 and TRBJ2-1; perhaps TRBD2 as D (6 bases). Deletions cut 5 bases from V and 0 bases from J, with 17 bases between. The CDR3 sequence is 17 residues long. The CDR3 loop reads CASSKRDFKISYNEQFF. DNA for the CDR3: TGTGCCAGCAGTAAAAGGGACTTCAAAATCTCCTACAATGAGCAGTTCTTC.

This chain joins TRBV7-2 and TRBJ2-5, with TRBD2 matching over 8 bases. CDR1 is SGHTA and CDR2 is FQGNSA in the germline V gene. V lost 7 bases and J lost 1; bases outside the gene matches: 5. There are 14 residues in the CDR3. As DNA, the CDR3 is TGTGCCAGCATCACTAGCGGTCTCCAAGAGACCCAGTACTTC. Protein: CASITSGLQETQYF. Using reference TRBV7-2 and TRBJ2-5 for the parts outside the CDR3, the full variable domain is GAGVSQSPSNKVTEKGKDVELRCDPISGHTALYWYRQSLGQGLEFLIYFQGNSAPDKSGLPSDRFSAERTGGSVSTLTIQRTQQEDSAVYLCASITSGLQETQYFGPGTRLLVL.

This clonotype was seen repeatedly, ten times or more. V and J are TRBV5-1 and TRBJ2-1; 7 bases align to TRBD2. The germline V gene encodes CDR1 SGHRS and CDR2 YFSETQ. Trimming at V came to 6 bases and at J to 6 bases, leaving 12 bases not matched to a gene. This CDR3 spans 15 amino acids. In nucleotides, the CDR3 is TGCGCCAGCACCGGGGAGGCGGGAGAACTCAATGAGCAGTTCTTC. Protein product: CASTGEAGELNEQFF.

The chain recombines TRBV18 with TRBJ2-7; a weak D match, TRBD1 (6 bases). CDR3 size: 14 residues. V lost 0 bases, J lost 3 bases, and 9 bases lay in between. CDR1 and CDR2 (germline): KGHSH, LQKENI. CDR3 amino acids: CASSPPQGFYEQYF. The DNA for the CDR3 is TGTGCCAGCTCACCACCACAGGGTTTCTACGAGCAGTACTTC.

The chain has TRBV18 and TRBJ2-5; D perhaps matches TRBD2 (6 bases). This CDR3 contains 13 residues. Trimming took 3 bases from V and 6 from J, leaving 11 bases between them. Germline assignment: CDR1 KGHSH and CDR2 LQKENI. This chain's CDR3 is CASSPNGRQTQYF. The CDR3 coding sequence is TGTGCCAGCTCACCGAATGGGAGGCAGACCCAGTACTTC.

This chain joins TRBV20-1 and TRBJ2-3, with 10 bases identical to TRBD2. V lost 6 bases to trimming and J lost 6 bases; unmatched junction nucleotides: 12. The CDR3 runs to 15 residues. CDR1 is DFQATT, CDR2 SNEGSKA, per germline (reference sequence). CDR3 loop: CSADTGTSAADTQYF. DNA for the CDR3: TGCAGTGCCGACACCGGGACTAGCGCGGCGGATACGCAGTATTTT.

This clonotype was counted a few times. The V and J genes are TRBV25-1 and TRBJ2-3, with D uncertain. The V gene's germline CDR1 is MGHDK and CDR2 SYGVNS. V was cut by 2 bases and J by 2 bases, with 8 bases left in between. There are 14 residues in the CDR3. The CDR3 DNA reads as TGTGCCAGCAGTGAACACGGACCCACAGATACGCAGTATTTT. Protein: CASSEHGPTDTQYF.

The sample holds a few counts of this clonotype. This sequence joins TRBV2 and TRBJ2-5; tentative D call: TRBD2 (7 bases). The V gene's germline CDR1 is SNHLY and CDR2 FYNNEI. The CDR3 has 14 amino acids. The V end lost 11 bases, the J end lost 1 base, and 17 bases lay between the germline ends. Here the CDR3 reads CAGRTAGTQETQYF. The DNA for the CDR3 is TGTGCCGGCCGGACAGCGGGAACCCAAGAGACCCAGTACTTC.

This clonotype turned up a few times. This rearrangement joins TRBV2 to TRBJ1-6; 9 bases are shared with TRBD1. The CDR3 runs 15 residues. Germline CDR1 reads SNHLY; CDR2 reads FYNNEI. V was pared by 5 bases and J by 3 bases, with 2 bases of the junction left unmatched. The CDR3 reads CASSQDRGYNSPLHF. The CDR3 nucleotides are TGTGCCAGCAGTCAGGACAGGGGCTATAATTCACCCCTCCACTTT.

This clonotype was seen a few times. The chain carries TRBV10-3 and TRBJ2-7; no definite D call. The V end was cut by 4 bases, the J end by 5 bases, with 15 bases between. In germline, CDR1 is ENHRY, CDR2 SYGVKD. This CDR3 is 14 amino acids long. This CDR3 reads CAISGTVGYHEQYF. CDR3 coding DNA: TGTGCCATCAGTGGGACGGTTGGGTATCACGAGCAGTACTTC.

This chain connects TRBV28 to TRBJ2-7; D is ambiguous. The germline V and J ends were trimmed by 1 base and 5 bases, with 9 bases remaining between them. The CDR3 length is 13 residues. Germline V gives CDR1 MDHEN, CDR2 SYDVKM. CDR3 DNA: TGTGCCAGCAGTTTATTATATGGCCACGAGCAGTACTTC. This codes for CASSLLYGHEQYF.

This clonotype has just a few counts. CDR3: CASSSRPGQGLNQPQHF. CDR3 in DNA: TGTGCCAGCAGTTCCCGACCGGGACAGGGATTAAATCAGCCCCAGCATTTT. This sequence joins TRBV12-3 or TRBV12-4 and TRBJ1-5; TRBD1 matches 9 bases. Germline trimming cut 4 bases from V and 4 bases from J; bases unmatched to any gene: 11. The CDR3 contains 17 residues.

This clonotype was observed a few times. V is TRBV12-3 or TRBV12-4 and J is TRBJ1-1; D perhaps matches TRBD1 (5 bases). Trimming took 1 base from V and 5 from J, leaving 11 bases between them. The CDR3 runs to 14 residues. CDR3 nucleotide sequence: TGTGCCAGCAGTTTAGACGGGGGTGGAACTGAAGCTTTCTTT. It encodes CASSLDGGGTEAFF.

CDR3 sequence: CASSGAGGGSRRTEAFF. The CDR3 nucleotides read TGTGCCAGCAGTGGAGCGGGTGGGGGGTCTAGGAGAACTGAAGCTTTCTTT. The V and J genes are TRBV2 and TRBJ1-1; D might be TRBD1 (5 bases). The CDR3 sequence is 17 residues long. Looked up from germline, CDR1 is SNHLY and CDR2 is FYNNEI. Trimming removed 4 bases at V and 5 bases at J, with 23 bases between.

In its sample, this clonotype was seen a few times. This chain connects TRBV15 to TRBJ1-1; D not certain. V gave up 0 bases and J gave up 5 bases, with 16 bases separating them. This CDR3 is built from 16 residues. The germline V gene has CDR1 LNHNV and CDR2 YYDKDF (reference sequence). CDR3 in DNA: TGTGCCACCAGCAGAGATCCTGGTACGGTACGGACTGAAGCTTTCTTT. This translates into CATSRDPGTVRTEAFF. The full variable domain, its missing parts supplied by reference TRBV15 and TRBJ1-1, is DAMVIQNPRYQVTQFGKPVTLSCSQTLNHNVMYWYQQKSSQAPKLLFHYYDKDFNNEADTPDNFQSRRPNTSFCFLDIRSPGLGDTAMYLCATSRDPGTVRTEAFFGQGTRLTVV.

Many counts were recorded for this clonotype. The chain couples TRBV7-9 to TRBJ2-3; 7 bases match TRBD1. The CDR3 contains 14 residues. J lost 4 bases, V lost 1 base, and 2 bases had no gene match. Germline CDR1 reads SEHNR; CDR2 reads FQNEAQ (reference sequence). The CDR3 DNA reads TGTGCCAGCAGCTTAGGACAGGGTGCAGATACGCAGTATTTT. It translates to CASSLGQGADTQYF.

This clonotype has more than one count but fewer than ten. V and J are TRBV7-9 and TRBJ2-7; D possibly matches TRBD1 or TRBD2 (5 bases each). V was trimmed by 5 bases and J by 3 bases, leaving 17 bases between them. This CDR3 comprises 15 residues. CDR1 SEHNR and CDR2 FQNEAQ come from the germline V gene (reference sequence). The DNA for the CDR3 is TGTGCCAGCAGCCTGATGCAGGGCGAGGGCTACGAGCAGTACTTC. Translation gives CASSLMQGEGYEQYF.